This passage covers 25 T cell receptor beta chains from one sample sequenced in a study of OX40 agonist ivuxolimab in advanced cancers. The data were produced by immunoSEQ multiplex PCR, yet TCRdb's version contains in-frame clones alone and is incomplete. The sample carries 90,000 or so clones, around 87% recorded once. Source: CD4+ or CD8+ T cells sorted from blood, taken in a trial of the OX40 agonist ivuxolimab. These receptors originate from an adult with an advanced solid tumor such as melanoma, head and neck, liver or kidney cancer.

This clone was detected once. The gene calls are TRBV18 and TRBJ2-7; D gene unclear. V lost 2 bases, J lost 2 bases, and 4 bases lay in between. Per germline, CDR1 KGHSH and CDR2 LQKENI. The CDR3 is made up of 12 amino acids. The CDR3 coding sequence is TGTGCCAGCTCACCAAACACCTACGAGCAGTACTTC. It is translated as CASSPNTYEQYF.

The chain is built from TRBV7-9 and TRBJ2-7, with 10 bases lining up with TRBD1. CDR1 and CDR2 from the germline V gene are SEHNR and FQNEAQ (reference sequence). This CDR3 has 13 residues. V shed 6 bases, J shed 6 bases, and the junction held 5 bases outside the gene matches. CDR3 sequence (DNA): TGTGCCAGCAGACCGACAGGGGGCGGCGAGCAGTACTTC. Protein sequence: CASRPTGGGEQYF.

V gene TRBV28 combines with J gene TRBJ1-2, with 7 nucleotides matching TRBD1. The germline CDR1 and CDR2 sequences are MDHEN and SYDVKM. The CDR3 spans 14 residues. Trimming took 1 base from V and 6 from J; bases not matched to a gene: 5. DNA of the CDR3: TGTGCCAGCAGTTTATCCGACAGGGCCCATGGCTACACCTTC. Protein: CASSLSDRAHGYTF.

This chain joins TRBV28 and TRBJ1-4; 8 nucleotides align to TRBD1. The ends lost 6 bases at V and 10 bases at J; junction bases unmatched: 10. This CDR3 comprises 14 residues. Germline lookup yields CDR1 MDHEN and CDR2 SYDVKM. The DNA of the CDR3 is TGTGCCAGCAGCCCGGGACAGGCGCGCCGAAAACTGTTTTTT. Translating it yields CASSPGQARRKLFF.

This clone is a singleton in its sample. The chain has TRBV5-1 and TRBJ2-2; D ambiguous. Germline V gene data show CDR1 as SGHRS and CDR2 as YFSETQ. This CDR3 is 13 amino acids long. Trimming shortened V by 0 bases and J by 10 bases, and 10 bases separated the two germline ends. CDR3 in amino acids: CASSLALEMELFF. The CDR3 nucleotides are TGCGCCAGCAGCTTGGCCCTTGAAATGGAGCTGTTTTTT.

In the case of this clone: The same CDR3 arises from other DNA sequences in this sample as well. This chain uses TRBV18 with TRBJ2-7; D is uncertain. Germline CDR1 KGHSH, CDR2 LQKENI. Deletions cut 3 bases from V and 2 bases from J, with 5 bases between. This CDR3 contains 12 residues. The CDR3 loop reads CASSPPTYEQYF. CDR3 DNA sequence: TGTGCCAGCTCACCGCCAACCTACGAGCAGTACTTC.

The chain recombines TRBV28 with TRBJ2-7; the match to TRBD2 covers 7 bases. The germline gives CDR1 MDHEN, CDR2 SYDVKM. J gave up 7 bases and V 3 bases, and 3 bases lay outside the gene matches. CDR3 length: 12 amino acids. CDR3 DNA sequence: TGTGCCAGCAGTTTTCGCGGGAGTGAGCAGTACTTC. Protein sequence: CASSFRGSEQYF.

The rearrangement joins TRBV14 to TRBJ2-1; weak D call: TRBD2 (5 bases). The CDR3 is made up of 16 amino acids. Germline lookup yields CDR1 SGHDN and CDR2 FVKESK. The ends were cut back, 4 bases at V and 0 bases at J, with 13 bases in the middle. The CDR3: CASSLRPGSSYNEQFF. CDR3 DNA: TGTGCCAGCAGCCTGCGACCGGGGAGCTCCTACAATGAGCAGTTCTTC. Variable domain in full (rest from reference TRBV14 and TRBJ2-1): EAGVTQFPSHSVIEKGQTVTLRCDPISGHDNLYWYRRVMGKEIKFLLHFVKESKQDESGMPNNRFLAERTGGTYSTLKVQPAELEDSGVYFCASSLRPGSSYNEQFFGPGTRLTVL.

The rearrangement uses TRBV11-3 and TRBJ1-2; possibly TRBD1 for D (5 bases). This CDR3 has 14 amino acids. The germline V gene has CDR1 SGHNT and CDR2 YENEEA. Trimming shortened V by 3 bases and J by 6 bases, and 14 bases separated the two germline ends. CDR3 DNA: TGTGCCAGCAGCTTCTCGGGGCGGGGACATGGCTACACCTTC. Protein product: CASSFSGRGHGYTF.

The rearrangement joins TRBV28 to TRBJ2-3; TRBD1 is a possible D gene (5 bases). Germline V gene lookup returns CDR1 MDHEN and CDR2 SYDVKM. V shed 7 bases and J shed 0 bases, with 8 bases lying between them. This CDR3 is 13 amino acids long. In DNA form, the CDR3 reads TGTGCCAGCAATGACAGAAGCACAGATACGCAGTATTTT. Its protein is CASNDRSTDTQYF.

The chain uses TRBV6-5 and TRBJ2-7; TRBD2 matches 9 bases. The J segment lost 4 bases and the V segment lost 7 bases, leaving 11 bases of the junction unmatched. CDR1 and CDR2 from the germline V gene are MNHEY and SVGAGI. The CDR3 runs 15 residues. CDR3 loop: CASTSGGSGSYEQYF. CDR3 sequence (DNA): TGTGCCAGCACCTCCGGGGGTAGCGGGAGTTACGAGCAGTACTTC.

This chain links TRBV2 with TRBJ2-2; unclear D gene. Germline lookup yields CDR1 SNHLY and CDR2 FYNNEI. The CDR3 spans 15 residues. V gave up 0 bases and J gave up 0 bases, with 5 bases separating them. The CDR3 is CASSEAAANTGELFF. DNA for the CDR3: TGTGCCAGCAGTGAAGCGGCAGCGAACACCGGGGAGCTGTTTTTT.

The count of this clone is one. CDR3 protein: CASSLEVDNEKLFF. CDR3 DNA: TGCGCCAGCAGCTTGGAAGTTGATAATGAAAAACTGTTTTTT. The genes are TRBV5-1 and TRBJ1-4; no clear D gene. This CDR3 comprises 14 residues. V lost 0 bases, J lost 4 bases, and 7 bases lay in between. CDR1 and CDR2 (germline): SGHRS, YFSETQ.

The V call is TRBV10-3, the J call TRBJ2-3, with D unclear. Germline V CDR1 and CDR2: ENHRY, SYGVKD. This CDR3 comprises 17 residues. With 0 bases removed from V and 0 bases from J, the gap between germline ends came to 13 bases. The CDR3 protein is CAISESQGKTSTDTQYF. In DNA, the CDR3 is TGTGCCATCAGTGAGTCGCAAGGGAAGACTAGCACAGATACGCAGTATTTT.

The chain combines TRBV9 with TRBJ1-5, with 7 bases lining up with TRBD1. Trimming removed 0 bases from V and 4 bases from J; junction bases left unmatched: 4. CDR3 length equals 15 residues. The germline V gene encodes CDR1 SGDLS and CDR2 YYNGEE. CDR3 DNA sequence: TGTGCCAGCAGCGTAGCGGGACAGCTGAATCAGCCCCAGCATTTT. It specifies CASSVAGQLNQPQHF.

This clone turned up a few times. This sequence joins TRBV2 and TRBJ2-5; 7 bases map to TRBD2. V shed 6 bases, J shed 3 bases, and the junction held 4 bases outside the gene matches. Per the germline V gene, CDR1 is SNHLY and CDR2 is FYNNEI. There are 13 residues in the CDR3. Here the CDR3 reads CASRASGKETQYF. The CDR3, as DNA: TGTGCCAGCAGGGCCAGCGGGAAAGAGACCCAGTACTTC.

The V call is TRBV15, the J call TRBJ2-2; D is perhaps TRBD2 (6 bases). This CDR3 spans 17 amino acids. V lost 3 bases and J 0 bases, leaving 14 bases between the germline ends. CDR1 and CDR2 from the germline V gene are LNHNV and YYDKDF (reference sequence). This CDR3 is CATSSEYGRANTGELFF. As DNA, the CDR3 is TGTGCCACCAGCAGTGAATACGGGAGAGCGAACACCGGGGAGCTGTTTTTT.

The chain combines TRBV6-5 with TRBJ1-1; D is unclear. V was shortened by 1 base and J by 1 base, with 4 bases between the two germline ends. The CDR3 covers 13 residues. Germline V gives CDR1 MNHEY, CDR2 SVGAGI. This CDR3 is CASSYLANTEAFF. The CDR3 DNA is TGTGCCAGCAGTTACTTGGCGAACACTGAAGCTTTCTTT.

The gene calls are TRBV30 and TRBJ2-5; the D is unclear. The CDR3 loop spans 14 amino acids. Germline values: CDR1 GTSNPN, CDR2 SVGIG (reference sequence). V dropped 0 bases and J dropped 6 bases, with 14 bases sitting between them. The CDR3 protein is CAWSVGSASKTQYF. The CDR3 nucleotides are TGTGCCTGGAGTGTAGGTTCGGCAAGCAAGACCCAGTACTTC.

V gene TRBV11-3 combines with J gene TRBJ2-7, with D possibly being TRBD1 (6 bases). The CDR3 runs to 14 residues. In germline, CDR1 is SGHNT, CDR2 YENEEA. The V gene lost 1 base and the J gene lost 3 bases, with 10 bases spanning the gap. The DNA of the CDR3 is TGTGCCAGCAGCTTAGGCAGGGGAAACTACGAGCAGTACTTC. Amino acid sequence: CASSLGRGNYEQYF.

This clone was seen a single time. This sequence joins TRBV5-6 and TRBJ2-3; 8 bases line up with TRBD1. Germline-derived CDR1 and CDR2 are SGHDT and YYEEEE. The CDR3 spans 15 residues. V dropped 0 bases and J dropped 5; count of bases not matched to a gene: 5. CDR3 nucleotide sequence: TGTGCCAGCAGCTTGGGGACAGGGAAGGGAGATACGCAGTATTTT. As protein: CASSLGTGKGDTQYF.

The chain uses TRBV19 and TRBJ1-1, with D possibly being TRBD1 (6 bases). The CDR3 loop spans 13 amino acids. V was trimmed by 6 bases and J by 1 base, leaving 9 bases between them. The germline gives CDR1 LNHDA, CDR2 SQIVND (reference sequence). CDR3 nucleotide sequence: TGTGCCAGTAGCTTAGGGGGGAACACTGAAGCTTTCTTT. Encoded protein: CASSLGGNTEAFF.

The chain carries TRBV10-1 and TRBJ2-3; the match to TRBD2 covers 7 bases. Germline CDR1 and CDR2: WNHNN and SYGVQD (reference sequence). V dropped 5 bases and J dropped 2; count of bases not matched to a gene: 1. The CDR3 sequence is 13 residues long. The CDR3 nucleotides read TGCGCCAGCAGTCGGGACTACACAGATACGCAGTATTTT. Its protein is CASSRDYTDTQYF.

The chain joins TRBV15 to TRBJ2-3, with 7 bases lining up with TRBD2. The CDR3 is made up of 16 amino acids. In germline, CDR1 is LNHNV, CDR2 YYDKDF (reference sequence). V lost 0 bases, J lost 3 bases, and 6 bases stayed unmatched. The CDR3 loop is CATSRDQGGRTDTQYF. The CDR3 region has the DNA TGTGCCACCAGCAGAGATCAGGGAGGGCGGACAGATACGCAGTATTTT.

This clone was seen just once. The chain carries TRBV11-3 and TRBJ1-1; no definite D call. The CDR3 contains 13 residues. CDR1 SGHNT and CDR2 YENEEA come from the germline V gene. V shed 2 bases and J shed 5 bases, with 9 bases lying between them. The CDR3 loop is CASSLRSGTEAFF. The CDR3 DNA sequence: TGTGCCAGCAGCTTACGGAGTGGTACTGAAGCTTTCTTT.